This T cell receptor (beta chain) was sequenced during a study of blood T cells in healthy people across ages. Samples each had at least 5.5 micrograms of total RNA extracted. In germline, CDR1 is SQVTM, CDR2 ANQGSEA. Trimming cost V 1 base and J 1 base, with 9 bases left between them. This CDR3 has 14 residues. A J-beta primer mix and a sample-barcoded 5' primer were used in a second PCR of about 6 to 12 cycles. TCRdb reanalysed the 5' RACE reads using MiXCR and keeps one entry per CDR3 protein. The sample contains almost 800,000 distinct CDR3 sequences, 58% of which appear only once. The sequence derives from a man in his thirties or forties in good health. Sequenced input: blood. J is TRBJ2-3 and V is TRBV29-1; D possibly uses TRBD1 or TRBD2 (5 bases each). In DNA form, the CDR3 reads TGCAGCGTTGAAGGGGGGTTCGGCACAGATACGCAGTATTTT. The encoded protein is CSVEGGFGTDTQYF.